A selection of T cell receptor beta chains follows, all from one sample in a study of blood T cell repertoires in COVID-19. Profiled with immunoSEQ multiplex PCR; TCRdb holds only in-frame clones, not every one. The sample contains about 210,000 clones, 80% to 90% of which appear only once. What was sequenced was peripheral blood. Source of these receptors: a man aged 60-69 years who had recovered from COVID-19. The CDR3 runs from the conserved cysteine through the conserved F or W. A D gene is named only where the DNA matches it firmly. Part of the rows lack a size; the others show once, few, many or a class for expanded clones.

CDR3 DNA: TGCGCCAGCAGTAAAACGACAGGAAACACTGAAGCTTTCTTT
CDR3 protein: CASSKTTGNTEAFF
V gene: TRBV10-1
clone size: -
D gene: -
J gene: TRBJ1-1

CDR3 DNA: TGTGCCAGCAGCTTATTATACGAGCAGTACTTC
CDR3 protein: CASSLLYEQYF
V gene: TRBV7-3
clone size: -
D gene: -
J gene: TRBJ2-7

CDR3 DNA: TGTGCCAGCAGCTTTCAGGACTCACTCACAGATACGCAGTATTTT
CDR3 protein: CASSFQDSLTDTQYF
V gene: TRBV5-5
clone size: once
D gene: -
J gene: TRBJ2-3

CDR3 DNA: TGCAGCGTTGAGCCGGGACAGGGAAGAGGAGCTAACTATGGCTACACCTTC
CDR3 protein: CSVEPGQGRGANYGYTF
V gene: TRBV29-1
clone size: -
D gene: TRBD1
J gene: TRBJ1-2

CDR3 DNA: TGTGCCAGCATAATGAACACTGAAGCTTTCTTT
CDR3 protein: CASIMNTEAFF
V gene: TRBV25-1
clone size: few
D gene: -
J gene: TRBJ1-1

CDR3 DNA: TGTGCCAGCAGTTACTCCCTGGGCGGGGGGGCCACCGGGGAGCTGTTTTTT
CDR3 protein: CASSYSLGGGATGELFF
V gene: TRBV6-2/TRBV6-3
clone size: -
D gene: TRBD2
J gene: TRBJ2-2

CDR3 DNA: TGTGCCAGCAGCTTGGACAGGTCCTGGGAGACCCAGTACTTC
CDR3 protein: CASSLDRSWETQYF
V gene: TRBV7-2
clone size: -
D gene: TRBD1
J gene: TRBJ2-5

CDR3 DNA: TGTGCCAGCAGCTCTCACCCGGGACAGGGGGCTTACGAGCAGTACTTC
CDR3 protein: CASSSHPGQGAYEQYF
V gene: TRBV5-4
clone size: -
D gene: TRBD1
J gene: TRBJ2-7

CDR3 DNA: TGCGCCAGTGAAACCGGGACTAGCGTTTACAATGAGCAGTTCTTC
CDR3 protein: CASETGTSVYNEQFF
V gene: TRBV5-1
clone size: -
D gene: TRBD2
J gene: TRBJ2-1

CDR3 DNA: TGTGCCAGCAGCGGCGGGTTATCCTACAATGAGCAGTTCTTC
CDR3 protein: CASSGGLSYNEQFF
V gene: TRBV6-2/TRBV6-3
clone size: few
D gene: -
J gene: TRBJ2-1

CDR3 DNA: TGTGCCAGCAGCATACCAGGGTCCCACGAGCAGTACTTC
CDR3 protein: CASSIPGSHEQYF
V gene: TRBV7-7
clone size: -
D gene: -
J gene: TRBJ2-7

CDR3 DNA: TGTGCCAGCAGCCAAGATGGAGCCTCGGGGGAGACCCAGTACTTC
CDR3 protein: CASSQDGASGETQYF
V gene: TRBV14
clone size: -
D gene: -
J gene: TRBJ2-5

CDR3 DNA: TGTGCCAGCAGTTACTGGAGGGGACAGGCGAACTCTGGAAACACCATATATTTT
CDR3 protein: CASSYWRGQANSGNTIYF
V gene: TRBV6-2/TRBV6-3
clone size: -
D gene: TRBD1
J gene: TRBJ1-3

CDR3 DNA: TGTGCCAGCAGCCCGGACAGGGAGCCCTATGGCTACACCTTC
CDR3 protein: CASSPDREPYGYTF
V gene: TRBV28
clone size: -
D gene: TRBD1
J gene: TRBJ1-2

CDR3 DNA: TGTGCCAGCAGGGCTGGCGGGAACACCGGGGAGCTGTTTTTT
CDR3 protein: CASRAGGNTGELFF
V gene: TRBV6-4
clone size: -
D gene: -
J gene: TRBJ2-2

CDR3 DNA: TGTGCCAGCAGCTTAAAGAGGGCCGGGAACACTGAAGCTTTCTTT
CDR3 protein: CASSLKRAGNTEAFF
V gene: TRBV13
clone size: -
D gene: -
J gene: TRBJ1-1

CDR3 DNA: TGCAGCGTTGTGGGGAGTAGCACAGATACGCAGTATTTT
CDR3 protein: CSVVGSSTDTQYF
V gene: TRBV29-1
clone size: once
D gene: -
J gene: TRBJ2-3

CDR3 DNA: TGTGCCAGCAGCTCGAGTTTACAGGGTTACGAGCAGTACTTC
CDR3 protein: CASSSSLQGYEQYF
V gene: TRBV7-8
clone size: -
D gene: -
J gene: TRBJ2-7

CDR3 DNA: TGTGCCAGCAGTTTACCAGGAACTGAAGCTTTCTTT
CDR3 protein: CASSLPGTEAFF
V gene: TRBV28
clone size: -
D gene: -
J gene: TRBJ1-1

CDR3 DNA: TGTGCCAGCAGCCTGGCCCGGGGTTACAATGAGCAGTTCTTC
CDR3 protein: CASSLARGYNEQFF
V gene: TRBV7-9
clone size: -
D gene: -
J gene: TRBJ2-1

CDR3 DNA: TGTGCCAGCAAAGGGGGGGGGACAGGTTCCTACGAGCAGTACTTC
CDR3 protein: CASKGGGTGSYEQYF
V gene: TRBV28
clone size: -
D gene: -
J gene: TRBJ2-7

CDR3 DNA: TGTGCCAGCTGTCAATCTGGGGCCAACGTCCTGACTTTC
CDR3 protein: CASCQSGANVLTF
V gene: TRBV2
clone size: -
D gene: -
J gene: TRBJ2-6

CDR3 DNA: TGTGCCAGCAGCACCTCCGGGACAGGGGTGAAGAAACTGTTTTTT
CDR3 protein: CASSTSGTGVKKLFF
V gene: TRBV7-7
clone size: -
D gene: TRBD1
J gene: TRBJ1-4

CDR3 DNA: TGTGCCAGCAGCCCCCCCGGGCTAGCACGCGGGGAGCTGTTTTTT
CDR3 protein: CASSPPGLARGELFF
V gene: TRBV9
clone size: -
D gene: -
J gene: TRBJ2-2

CDR3 DNA: TGTGCCAGCAGCCCCCAGGGGTCCATTCCCTACGAGCAGTACTTC
CDR3 protein: CASSPQGSIPYEQYF
V gene: TRBV7-9
clone size: once
D gene: -
J gene: TRBJ2-7

CDR3 DNA: TGCGCCAGCAGCCAAAAAACTAGCGGGGGGGCAGGGGAGACCCAGTACTTC
CDR3 protein: CASSQKTSGGAGETQYF
V gene: TRBV4-3
clone size: -
D gene: TRBD2
J gene: TRBJ2-5

CDR3 DNA: TGTGCCAGCAGTCCCGGGGGGGGCTTGAATGAAAAACTGTTTTTT
CDR3 protein: CASSPGGGLNEKLFF
V gene: TRBV28
clone size: -
D gene: -
J gene: TRBJ1-4

CDR3 DNA: TGTGCCACCAGTGACCCAGGACAGGGGGCGTTCGGCTACACCTTC
CDR3 protein: CATSDPGQGAFGYTF
V gene: TRBV24-1
clone size: -
D gene: TRBD1
J gene: TRBJ1-2

CDR3 DNA: TGTGCCAGCAGTCTTAACACCGGGGAGCTGTTTTTT
CDR3 protein: CASSLNTGELFF
V gene: TRBV25-1
clone size: -
D gene: -
J gene: TRBJ2-2

CDR3 DNA: TGTGCCAGCAGTTACTCGACAGGGGGAGGCTACACCTTC
CDR3 protein: CASSYSTGGGYTF
V gene: TRBV6-5
clone size: -
D gene: TRBD1
J gene: TRBJ1-2